This paragraph reports one T cell receptor beta chain. This entry is derived from a study of blood T cell repertoires in COVID-19. Study context: Samples came from the United States, Italy and Spain, spanning acute and convalescent COVID-19. Sources were T cells, B-cell-depleted T cells, or PBMCs; the material itself was cDNA or gDNA.

The CDR3 is 16 amino acids. Germline-derived CDR1 and CDR2 are SQVTM and ANQGSEA. V shed 4 bases and J 5 bases; nucleotides not matched to a gene: 12. Original processing methods: Estimated nucleated cell counts came from reference gene primer amplification. Only in-frame clones appear in the TCRdb table, and some are missing; sequencing was by immunoSEQ multiplex PCR. For V, J and clone size, that table is used; D and trimming come from the DNA. Of some 96,000 clones detected, approximately 86% appear once; the ten largest clones hold approximately 5.3%. The chain has TRBV29-1 and TRBJ2-7, with TRBD1 identical over 12 bases. This clonotype was obtained from a human donor in a cohort sampled during active COVID-19. The sample consisted of peripheral blood. The CDR3 here is CSVGPSPGQGAHEQYF. CDR3 DNA: TGCAGCGTTGGCCCCTCACCGGGACAGGGGGCCCACGAGCAGTACTTC.